What follows are 14 T cell receptor beta chains derived from one specimen sequenced in a study of response to subunit inactivated influenza vaccine. TCRdb re-derived calls from the RT-PCR reads in MiXCR, one entry per CDR3 protein. The data contain more than 500,000 distinct CDR3 sequences, 11% of them singletons. The same data also went into a second study, on T cells expressing NK-cell markers. This second report adds: 5'RACE template switching with UMIs produced the TCR beta cDNA.

The input for sequencing was PBMCs from blood, taken on the day of vaccination. Receptor source: a man aged 50 to 59 who received an inactivated influenza vaccine.

In its sample, this clonotype was seen a few times. The rearrangement uses TRBV14 and TRBJ2-1; TRBD2 agrees at 16 bases. The CDR3 loop spans 19 amino acids. V dropped 4 bases and J dropped 0; count of bases not matched to a gene: 6. Germline CDR1 is SGHDN and CDR2 is FVKESK. The DNA of the CDR3 is TGTGCCAGCAGCCCAGGGACTAGCGGGAGGGGGAGCTCCTACAATGAGCAGTTCTTC. Its translation is CASSPGTSGRGSSYNEQFF. The variable domain in full, completed from reference TRBV14 and TRBJ2-1, reads EAGVTQFPSHSVIEKGQTVTLRCDPISGHDNLYWYRRVMGKEIKFLLHFVKESKQDESGMPNNRFLAERTGGTYSTLKVQPAELEDSGVYFCASSPGTSGRGSSYNEQFFGPGTRLTVL.

This clonotype was observed a handful of times. The chain has TRBV9 and TRBJ1-1; weak D call: TRBD1 (6 bases). This CDR3 has 14 amino acids. Looked up from germline, CDR1 is SGDLS and CDR2 is YYNGEE. V was pared by 3 bases and J by 1 base, with 10 bases between. CDR3 in DNA: TGTGCCAGCAGCGGCCCGACAGGGAACACTGAAGCTTTCTTT. This sequence encodes CASSGPTGNTEAFF.

V gene TRBV30 combines with J gene TRBJ2-2, with 10 bases that match TRBD1. J lost 9 bases, V lost 5 bases, and 9 bases had no gene match. Germline CDR1 and CDR2: GTSNPN and SVGIG (reference sequence). This CDR3 is 14 amino acids long. The CDR3 nucleotides read TGTGCCTGGGACAGGGGGCCTCTTATGCGGGAGCTGTTTTTT. It is translated as CAWDRGPLMRELFF.

This clonotype was counted a few times. The V and J genes are TRBV7-2 and TRBJ2-2; tentatively, D is TRBD2 (5 bases). The germline gives CDR1 SGHTA, CDR2 FQGNSA. The CDR3 totals 16 residues. V gave up 1 base and J gave up 1 base, with 10 bases separating them. The CDR3 DNA is TGTGCCAGCAGCTTAGGTTGGGAGATGAACACCGGGGAGCTGTTTTTT. Translation: CASSLGWEMNTGELFF.

At least ten counts were recorded for this clonotype. V usage is TRBV27 and J usage is TRBJ2-1; 8 positions agree with TRBD1. The CDR3 is 16 amino acids. Germline lookup yields CDR1 MNHEY and CDR2 SMNVEV (reference sequence). V trimming: 4 bases; J trimming: 4 bases; junction bases outside the gene matches: 9. The CDR3 sequence: CASSSTGTGQYNEQFF. The DNA for the CDR3 is TGTGCCAGCAGTTCGACCGGGACAGGACAGTACAATGAGCAGTTCTTC.

In its sample, this clonotype was seen a few times. The V and J genes are TRBV28 and TRBJ1-5; D remains unclear. The ends were cut back, 2 bases at V and 0 bases at J, with 17 bases in the middle. CDR1 MDHEN and CDR2 SYDVKM come from the germline V gene. The CDR3 length is 18 residues. The CDR3 bases are TGTGCCAGCAGTTTAAATGGAGGTTGGCGGTCTAGCAATCAGCCCCAGCATTTT. Its protein product is CASSLNGGWRSSNQPQHF.

The genes are TRBV18 and TRBJ2-2, with D tentatively TRBD1 (7 bases). The germline CDR1 and CDR2 sequences are KGHSH and LQKENI. There are 16 residues in the CDR3. V lost 0 bases and J 6 bases, leaving 14 bases between the germline ends. The CDR3 DNA reads as TGTGCCAGCTCACCACCGAACAGGGGAGGCTCCGGGGAGCTGTTTTTT. Encoded protein: CASSPPNRGGSGELFF.

This clonotype occurred once. The V and J genes are TRBV11-2 and TRBJ2-2, with 9 bases identical to TRBD2. The germline V gene encodes CDR1 SGHAT and CDR2 FQNNGV. The trim removed 5 bases at V and 4 bases at J, leaving 5 bases unmatched. CDR3 length equals 15 residues. This chain's CDR3 is CASSGLAGPTGELFF. The CDR3 bases are TGTGCCAGCAGCGGGCTAGCGGGGCCCACCGGGGAGCTGTTTTTT.

The sample holds a few counts of this clonotype. The V call is TRBV7-6, the J call TRBJ2-5, with D uncertain. Germline CDR1 SGHVS, CDR2 FNYEAQ. The germline V and J ends were trimmed by 5 bases and 0 bases, with 10 bases remaining between them. The CDR3 is 14 residues long. CDR3 residues: CASSPPGNQETQYF. DNA for the CDR3: TGTGCCAGCAGCCCACCGGGTAACCAAGAGACCCAGTACTTC.

This clonotype was counted at least ten times. CDR3 region: CASSLSGGANTQYF. In DNA form, the CDR3 reads TGTGCCAGCAGTTTAAGCGGGGGGGCAAATACGCAGTATTTT. This sequence joins TRBV12-3 or TRBV12-4 and TRBJ2-3, with 10 positions matching TRBD2. The trim removed 2 bases at V and 7 bases at J, leaving 3 bases unmatched. The CDR3 contains 14 residues.

In DNA, the CDR3 is TGTGCCAGCAGTTACGTGGACAGGCCCTATGGCTACACCTTC. This encodes CASSYVDRPYGYTF. The V call is TRBV6-2 or TRBV6-3, the J call TRBJ1-2, with 7 positions matching TRBD1. Losses at the gene ends were 2 bases for V and 4 bases for J; bases not matched to a gene: 4. The CDR3 runs 14 residues. Germline CDR1 MNHEY, CDR2 SVGEGT.

CDR3 DNA: TGCAGTGCTAGTTTCGGCGGGGGCACAGATACGCAGTATTTT. Translating it yields CSASFGGGTDTQYF. The chain is built from TRBV20-1 and TRBJ2-3; tentative D call: TRBD2 (6 bases). This CDR3 has 14 residues. Germline assignment: CDR1 DFQATT and CDR2 SNEGSKA (reference sequence). V shed 3 bases and J shed 1 base, with 11 bases lying between them.

The CDR3 is CASSVEAWDYEQFF. The CDR3 region has the DNA TGTGCCAGCAGCGTAGAAGCTTGGGACTATGAGCAGTTCTTC. The V call is TRBV9, the J call TRBJ2-1, with D perhaps matching TRBD2 (6 bases). Between the trimmed V and J ends, which lost 0 bases and 8 bases, there was a span of 12 bases. The CDR3 length is 14 residues. Germline values: CDR1 SGDLS, CDR2 YYNGEE.

This chain joins TRBV12-3 or TRBV12-4 and TRBJ1-2; 9 bases map to TRBD1. CDR3 size: 16 residues. V shed 5 bases and J 3 bases; nucleotides not matched to a gene: 10. CDR3 sequence (DNA): TGTGCCAGCAGTCCCTCCACAGGGGGCCGGGACTATGGCTACACCTTC. Protein: CASSPSTGGRDYGYTF.